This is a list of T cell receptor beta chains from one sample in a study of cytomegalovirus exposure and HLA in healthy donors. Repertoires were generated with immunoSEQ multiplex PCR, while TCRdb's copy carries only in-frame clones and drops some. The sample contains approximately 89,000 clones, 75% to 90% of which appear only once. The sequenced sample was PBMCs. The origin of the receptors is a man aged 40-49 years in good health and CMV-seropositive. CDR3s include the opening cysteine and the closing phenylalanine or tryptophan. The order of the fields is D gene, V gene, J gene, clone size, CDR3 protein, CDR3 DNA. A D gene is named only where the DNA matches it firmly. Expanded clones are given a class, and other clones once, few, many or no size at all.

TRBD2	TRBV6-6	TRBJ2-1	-	CASSSSGTSGSHEQFF	TGTGCCAGCAGTTCTTCCGGGACTAGCGGGAGCCATGAGCAGTTCTTC
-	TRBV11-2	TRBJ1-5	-	CASSPAGSNQPQHF	TGTGCCAGCAGCCCTGCAGGGAGCAATCAGCCCCAGCATTTT
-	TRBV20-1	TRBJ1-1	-	CSADFRTEAFF	TGCAGTGCTGACTTTCGGACTGAAGCTTTCTTT
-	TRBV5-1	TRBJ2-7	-	CASSLGSDISYEQYF	TGCGCCAGCAGCTTGGGGTCGGACATCTCCTACGAGCAGTACTTC
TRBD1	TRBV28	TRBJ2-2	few	CASSFTPGQGAGTGELFF	TGTGCCAGCAGCTTCACCCCGGGACAGGGGGCTGGGACCGGGGAGCTGTTTTTT
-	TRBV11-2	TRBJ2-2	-	CASSPKRTGELFF	TGTGCCAGCAGCCCAAAGAGGACCGGGGAGCTGTTTTTT
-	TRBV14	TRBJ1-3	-	CASSHSGSGNTIYF	TGTGCCAGCAGCCATAGCGGCTCTGGAAACACCATATATTTT
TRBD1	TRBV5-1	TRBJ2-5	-	CASSSQGTALPRETQYF	TGCGCCAGCAGCTCACAGGGGACAGCCCTACCTCGGGAGACCCAGTACTTC
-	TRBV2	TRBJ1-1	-	CASSANMNTEAFF	TGTGCCAGCAGTGCCAACATGAACACTGAAGCTTTCTTT
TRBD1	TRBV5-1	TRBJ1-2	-	CASTERTGGYGYTF	TGCGCCAGCACCGAAAGGACAGGGGGCTATGGCTACACCTTC
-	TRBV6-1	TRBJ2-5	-	CASKAGTLQETQYF	TGTGCCAGCAAAGCCGGGACACTCCAAGAGACCCAGTACTTC
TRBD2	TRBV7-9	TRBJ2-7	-	CASSRLGGGDEQYF	TGTGCCAGCAGCCGCTTGGGCGGGGGGGACGAGCAGTACTTC
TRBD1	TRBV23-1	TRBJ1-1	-	CASTQGQGWTEAFF	TGCGCCAGCACTCAAGGACAGGGTTGGACTGAAGCTTTCTTT
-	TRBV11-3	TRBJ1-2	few	CASSLSRFDRGNYGYTF	TGTGCCAGCAGCTTGTCTCGATTCGATCGGGGGAACTATGGCTACACCTTC
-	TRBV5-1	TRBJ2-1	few	CASSLGNAGAEQFF	TGCGCCAGCAGCTTGGGAAACGCAGGGGCTGAGCAGTTCTTC
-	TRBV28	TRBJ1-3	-	CASSFDRISNTIYF	TGTGCCAGCAGTTTTGACAGAATCTCAAACACCATATATTTT
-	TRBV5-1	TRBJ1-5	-	CASSLAGDQPQHF	TGCGCCAGCAGCTTGGCCGGGGATCAGCCCCAGCATTTT
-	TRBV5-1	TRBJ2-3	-	CASSSVEGWGTDTQYF	TGCGCCAGCAGCTCCGTGGAGGGCTGGGGCACAGATACGCAGTATTTT
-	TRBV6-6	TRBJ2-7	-	CASSVGASVYEQYF	TGTGCCAGCAGTGTTGGGGCTAGCGTCTACGAGCAGTACTTC
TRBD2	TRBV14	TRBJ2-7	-	CASSQGRGGIYEQYF	TGTGCCAGCAGCCAAGGGCGGGGGGGAATCTACGAGCAGTACTTC
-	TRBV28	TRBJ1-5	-	CASTLGTPVGAQHF	TGTGCCAGCACTCTCGGGACTCCTGTTGGGGCCCAGCATTTT
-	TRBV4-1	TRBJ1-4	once	CASSQSSGTWTNEKLFF	TGCGCCAGCAGCCAAAGTTCTGGGACATGGACAAATGAAAAACTGTTTTTT
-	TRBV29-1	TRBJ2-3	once	CSVGQVTDTQYF	TGCAGCGTTGGACAGGTCACAGATACGCAGTATTTT
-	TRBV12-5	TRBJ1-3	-	CASGLAPGRAAGGNTIYF	TGTGCTAGTGGTTTGGCCCCCGGCAGGGCGGCAGGTGGAAACACCATATATTTT
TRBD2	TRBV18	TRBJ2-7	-	CASSPTLAGGKGEQYF	TGTGCCAGCTCACCTACCCTAGCGGGAGGGAAGGGCGAGCAGTACTTC
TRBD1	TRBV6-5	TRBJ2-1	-	CASSTDRGHGNEQFF	TGTGCCAGCAGCACGGACAGGGGGCATGGCAATGAGCAGTTCTTC
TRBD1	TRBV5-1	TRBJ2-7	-	CASSLSGGISYEQYF	TGCGCCAGCAGCTTATCAGGGGGCATTTCCTACGAGCAGTACTTC
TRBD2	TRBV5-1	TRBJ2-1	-	CASSPIAGGYNEQFF	TGCGCCAGCAGCCCCATAGCGGGAGGATACAATGAGCAGTTCTTC
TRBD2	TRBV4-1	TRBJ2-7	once	CASSLIWEGTEQYF	TGCGCCAGCAGCCTAATCTGGGAGGGAACCGAGCAGTACTTC
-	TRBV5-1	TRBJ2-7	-	CASSWTAGSYEQYF	TGCGCCAGCAGCTGGACAGCGGGGTCCTACGAGCAGTACTTC
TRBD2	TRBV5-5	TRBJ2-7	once	CASSLEGGTSGSYEQYF	TGTGCCAGCAGCTTGGAGGGGGGGACTAGCGGCTCCTACGAGCAGTACTTC
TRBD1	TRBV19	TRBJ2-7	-	CASSIPGQGGEQYF	TGTGCCAGTAGTATCCCCGGACAGGGGGGCGAGCAGTACTTC
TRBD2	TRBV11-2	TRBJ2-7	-	CASSSTSGKGYEQYF	TGTGCCAGCAGCTCGACTAGCGGGAAGGGCTACGAGCAGTACTTC
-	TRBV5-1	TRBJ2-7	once	CASSLDGIPYEQYF	TGCGCCAGCAGCTTGGATGGCATCCCCTACGAGCAGTACTTC
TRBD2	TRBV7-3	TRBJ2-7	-	CASSLEGGGRLKQYF	TGTGCCAGCAGCTTGGAGGGCGGGGGAAGATTGAAGCAGTACTTC